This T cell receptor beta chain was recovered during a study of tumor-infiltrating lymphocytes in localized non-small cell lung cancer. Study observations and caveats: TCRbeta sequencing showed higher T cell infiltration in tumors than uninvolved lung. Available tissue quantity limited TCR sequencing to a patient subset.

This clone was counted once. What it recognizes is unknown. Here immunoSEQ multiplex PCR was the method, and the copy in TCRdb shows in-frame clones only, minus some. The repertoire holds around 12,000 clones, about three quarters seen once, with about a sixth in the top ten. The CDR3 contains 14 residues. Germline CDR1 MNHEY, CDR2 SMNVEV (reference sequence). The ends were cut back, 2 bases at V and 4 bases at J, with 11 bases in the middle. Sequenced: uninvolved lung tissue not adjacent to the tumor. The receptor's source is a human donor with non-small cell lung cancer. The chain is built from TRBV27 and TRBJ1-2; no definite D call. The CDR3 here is CASSLGGWPYGYTF. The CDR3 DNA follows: TGTGCCAGCAGTTTAGGAGGGTGGCCCTATGGCTACACCTTC.